The rows below give T cell receptor beta chains drawn from one sample of a study of blood T cell repertoires in COVID-19. Clones were sequenced by immunoSEQ multiplex PCR, and TCRdb holds only the in-frame ones, with some missing. The profile covers approximately 150,000 clones, with around 90% appearing a single time and roughly 1.5% taken by the ten largest. Source material: peripheral blood. The origin of the receptors is a woman aged 50 to 65 with acute or convalescent COVID-19. CDR3s include the opening cysteine and the closing phenylalanine or tryptophan. A D gene is named only where the DNA matches it firmly. Clone size, where shown, is once, few, many, or a class for clones that have expanded.

d_call: TRBD1
v_call: TRBV4-1
j_call: TRBJ1-1
clone_size: -
cdr3_aa: CASSHSVRGPGEAFF
cdr3_nt: TGCGCCAGCAGCCATTCCGTTAGGGGGCCTGGTGAAGCTTTCTTT

d_call: TRBD2
v_call: TRBV13
j_call: TRBJ2-1
clone_size: -
cdr3_aa: CASSLGWTSGIYNEQFF
cdr3_nt: TGTGCCAGCAGCTTAGGCTGGACTAGCGGGATTTACAATGAGCAGTTCTTC

d_call: TRBD2
v_call: TRBV7-2
j_call: TRBJ2-7
clone_size: -
cdr3_aa: CASSTTRTSGRRYEQYF
cdr3_nt: TGTGCCAGCAGCACTACCCGGACTAGCGGGAGGCGGTACGAGCAGTACTTC

d_call: -
v_call: TRBV19
j_call: TRBJ1-2
clone_size: -
cdr3_aa: CASSDRGQLYGYTF
cdr3_nt: TGTGCCAGTAGTGATCGGGGACAACTCTATGGCTACACCTTC

d_call: -
v_call: TRBV3-1/TRBV3-2
j_call: TRBJ2-5
clone_size: -
cdr3_aa: CASSPGLPQETQYF
cdr3_nt: TGTGCCAGCAGCCCCGGGTTACCTCAAGAGACCCAGTACTTC

d_call: -
v_call: TRBV12-3/TRBV12-4
j_call: TRBJ1-3
clone_size: -
cdr3_aa: CASRGSGGNTIYF
cdr3_nt: TGTGCCAGCAGGGGGAGTGGGGGAAACACCATATATTTT

d_call: TRBD1
v_call: TRBV6-2/TRBV6-3
j_call: TRBJ1-2
clone_size: few
cdr3_aa: CASSYQLLRDRDHGYTF
cdr3_nt: TGTGCCAGCAGTTATCAACTCCTCCGGGACAGGGATCATGGCTACACCTTC

d_call: -
v_call: TRBV12-3/TRBV12-4
j_call: TRBJ2-3
clone_size: -
cdr3_aa: CASRSTGDTQYF
cdr3_nt: TGTGCCAGCAGAAGTACAGGGGATACGCAGTATTTT

d_call: TRBD1
v_call: TRBV5-6
j_call: TRBJ1-3
clone_size: -
cdr3_aa: CASSARTGGAGNTIYF
cdr3_nt: TGTGCCAGCAGCGCCAGGACAGGGGGCGCCGGAAACACCATATATTTT

d_call: -
v_call: TRBV6-5
j_call: TRBJ1-2
clone_size: -
cdr3_aa: CASSYSSSSYGYTF
cdr3_nt: TGTGCCAGCAGTTACTCGTCGAGTTCCTATGGCTACACCTTC

d_call: -
v_call: TRBV3-1/TRBV3-2
j_call: TRBJ1-1
clone_size: -
cdr3_aa: CASSPRSPNTEAFF
cdr3_nt: TGTGCCAGCAGCCCCCGGTCACCTAACACTGAAGCTTTCTTT

d_call: TRBD1
v_call: TRBV6-5
j_call: TRBJ1-3
clone_size: -
cdr3_aa: CASSYGQGEAGNTIYF
cdr3_nt: TGTGCCAGCAGTTACGGGCAGGGGGAAGCTGGAAACACCATATATTTT

d_call: TRBD2
v_call: TRBV2
j_call: TRBJ2-1
clone_size: -
cdr3_aa: CASSRSGRASGEQFF
cdr3_nt: TGTGCCAGCAGCCGAAGCGGGAGGGCTTCGGGAGAGCAGTTCTTC

d_call: -
v_call: TRBV2
j_call: TRBJ2-7
clone_size: -
cdr3_aa: CASSRDMVSEQYF
cdr3_nt: TGTGCCAGCAGCCGGGACATGGTTAGCGAGCAGTACTTC

d_call: -
v_call: TRBV6-5
j_call: TRBJ2-5
clone_size: -
cdr3_aa: CASSRTVQETQYF
cdr3_nt: TGTGCCAGCAGTCGGACAGTACAAGAGACCCAGTACTTC

d_call: TRBD2
v_call: TRBV27
j_call: TRBJ2-1
clone_size: -
cdr3_aa: CASSFRAGSYNEQFF
cdr3_nt: TGTGCCAGCAGTTTCCGAGCGGGATCCTACAATGAGCAGTTCTTC

d_call: TRBD1
v_call: TRBV10-3
j_call: TRBJ1-5
clone_size: -
cdr3_aa: CAISEKGANNQPQHF
cdr3_nt: TGTGCCATCAGTGAGAAGGGGGCAAATAATCAGCCCCAGCATTTT

d_call: -
v_call: TRBV2
j_call: TRBJ2-7
clone_size: once
cdr3_aa: CASREGITRYEQYF
cdr3_nt: TGTGCCAGCAGGGAGGGTATTACGAGGTACGAGCAGTACTTC

d_call: TRBD2
v_call: TRBV2
j_call: TRBJ2-7
clone_size: -
cdr3_aa: CASSRNWEGPHEQYF
cdr3_nt: TGTGCCAGCAGCCGGAACTGGGAGGGCCCCCACGAGCAGTACTTC

d_call: TRBD1
v_call: TRBV4-3
j_call: TRBJ1-6
clone_size: -
cdr3_aa: CASRYRGNSPLHF
cdr3_nt: TGCGCCAGCAGATACAGGGGCAATTCACCCCTCCACTTT

d_call: -
v_call: TRBV11-3
j_call: TRBJ1-3
clone_size: -
cdr3_aa: CASTQRRLNSGNTIYF
cdr3_nt: TGTGCCAGCACCCAACGGAGATTAAACTCTGGAAACACCATATATTTT

d_call: -
v_call: TRBV29-1
j_call: TRBJ1-2
clone_size: -
cdr3_aa: CSVENPSRGGYTF
cdr3_nt: TGCAGCGTTGAAAATCCGTCAAGGGGGGGCTACACCTTC

d_call: TRBD2
v_call: TRBV9
j_call: TRBJ2-7
clone_size: once
cdr3_aa: CASSAGTRGFFLDEQYF
cdr3_nt: TGTGCCAGCAGCGCCGGGACTAGAGGGTTTTTCCTTGACGAGCAGTACTTC

d_call: TRBD1
v_call: TRBV7-2
j_call: TRBJ1-6
clone_size: -
cdr3_aa: CASSLLGQESSPLHF
cdr3_nt: TGTGCCAGCAGCCTACTTGGACAGGAAAGCTCACCCCTCCACTTT

d_call: TRBD1
v_call: TRBV27
j_call: TRBJ1-1
clone_size: -
cdr3_aa: CASSSKGQAIFPSYPPTEAFF
cdr3_nt: TGTGCCAGCAGTTCAAAAGGACAGGCCATTTTCCCGTCATACCCCCCCACTGAAGCTTTCTTT

d_call: -
v_call: TRBV10-2
j_call: TRBJ2-3
clone_size: -
cdr3_aa: CASSLQGTSTDTQYF
cdr3_nt: TGCGCCAGCAGCCTACAGGGAACTAGCACAGATACGCAGTATTTT

d_call: TRBD2
v_call: TRBV3-1/TRBV3-2
j_call: TRBJ2-1
clone_size: -
cdr3_aa: CASSPGLAGVSYNEQFF
cdr3_nt: TGTGCCAGCAGCCCGGGACTAGCGGGAGTGTCCTACAATGAGCAGTTCTTC

d_call: -
v_call: TRBV6-6
j_call: TRBJ1-5
clone_size: few
cdr3_aa: CASRTDSYQPQHF
cdr3_nt: TGTGCCAGCAGAACGGACAGCTATCAGCCCCAGCATTTT

d_call: -
v_call: TRBV30
j_call: TRBJ2-3
clone_size: -
cdr3_aa: CAWSVRRGTDTQYF
cdr3_nt: TGTGCCTGGAGTGTCCGGCGGGGCACAGATACGCAGTATTTT

d_call: -
v_call: TRBV13
j_call: TRBJ1-1
clone_size: -
cdr3_aa: CASSFDSPEAFF
cdr3_nt: TGTGCCAGCAGTTTCGACAGCCCTGAAGCTTTCTTT

d_call: TRBD1
v_call: TRBV6-5
j_call: TRBJ1-2
clone_size: -
cdr3_aa: CASSSGQGTRRRGYTF
cdr3_nt: TGTGCCAGCAGTTCGGGACAGGGCACGCGGCGTCGGGGCTACACCTTC

d_call: -
v_call: TRBV28
j_call: TRBJ2-1
clone_size: -
cdr3_aa: CASSYLIGSGISYNEQFF
cdr3_nt: TGTGCCAGCAGTTATCTAATTGGTAGCGGTATCTCCTACAATGAGCAGTTCTTC

d_call: TRBD2
v_call: TRBV6-5
j_call: TRBJ2-5
clone_size: -
cdr3_aa: CASSPRWGGETQYF
cdr3_nt: TGTGCCAGCAGTCCAAGGTGGGGGGGAGAGACCCAGTACTTC

d_call: -
v_call: TRBV4-2
j_call: TRBJ2-5
clone_size: -
cdr3_aa: CASSQVPTQETQYF
cdr3_nt: TGTGCCAGCAGCCAAGTGCCTACCCAAGAGACCCAGTACTTC

d_call: TRBD1
v_call: TRBV7-8
j_call: TRBJ1-2
clone_size: -
cdr3_aa: CASSLEGTGGFGYTF
cdr3_nt: TGTGCCAGCAGCTTAGAAGGGACAGGGGGCTTTGGCTACACCTTC

d_call: TRBD1
v_call: TRBV15
j_call: TRBJ1-4
clone_size: -
cdr3_aa: CATSREGQWNEKLFF
cdr3_nt: TGTGCCACCAGCAGAGAGGGACAGTGGAATGAAAAACTGTTTTTT

d_call: TRBD1
v_call: TRBV28
j_call: TRBJ1-5
clone_size: -
cdr3_aa: CASTSYRGGQPQHF
cdr3_nt: TGTGCCAGCACTTCCTACAGGGGAGGTCAGCCCCAGCATTTT

d_call: TRBD2
v_call: TRBV20-1
j_call: TRBJ2-3
clone_size: -
cdr3_aa: CSASSAGGPTDTQYF
cdr3_nt: TGCAGTGCTAGTTCTGCGGGAGGGCCTACAGATACGCAGTATTTT

d_call: TRBD2
v_call: TRBV7-6
j_call: TRBJ2-7
clone_size: -
cdr3_aa: CASSLEGTSGTEQYF
cdr3_nt: TGTGCCAGCAGCTTAGAAGGGACTAGCGGGACCGAGCAGTACTTC

d_call: TRBD1
v_call: TRBV11-2
j_call: TRBJ2-3
clone_size: -
cdr3_aa: CASSPLRGGDTDTQYF
cdr3_nt: TGTGCCAGCAGCCCCCTACGAGGGGGCGACACAGATACGCAGTATTTT